This T cell receptor (beta chain) was identified during a study of PD-1 blockade in classical Hodgkin lymphoma. Findings and limits, study-wide: Diversity in CD4+ TCRs, unlike that measured in CD8+ TCRs, had risen significantly by C4D1. The study found complete responders had baseline diversity similar to newly diagnosed patients.

This clone was counted once. Its antigen remains unidentified. Clones were sequenced by immunoSEQ multiplex PCR, and TCRdb holds only the in-frame ones, with some missing. The sample has 10,000 to 15,000 clones; around 80% are singletons. The germline CDR1 and CDR2 sequences are SGDLS and YYNGEE. The CDR3 is 16 amino acids. The V and J ends lost 3 bases and 3 bases, in that order; junction bases with no gene match: 7. The patients all showed relapse after autologous stem cell transplantation, while their brentuximab vedotin exposure varied. After PBMCs were thawed, their CD8+ T cells were isolated by magnetic negative selection. Complete response, partial response or progressive disease was recorded as best response.

Specimen: CD8+ T cells from blood, collected at baseline. The J gene is TRBJ2-3, the V gene TRBV9, with 10 bases lining up with TRBD1. This sequence was found in a human donor with classical Hodgkin lymphoma. This CDR3 is CASSERTGGGTDTQYF. The CDR3 DNA sequence: TGTGCCAGCAGCGAGAGGACAGGGGGTGGGACAGATACGCAGTATTTT. The whole variable domain, remainder taken from reference TRBV9 and TRBJ2-3, is DSGVTQTPKHLITATGQRVTLRCSPRSGDLSVYWYQQSLDQGLQFLIQYYNGEERAKGNILERFSAQQFPDLHSELNLSSLELGDSALYFCASSERTGGGTDTQYFGPGTRLTVL.